The clone carrying this T cell receptor beta chain appeared a few times. TCRdb reprocessed the 5' RACE reads with MiXCR, giving one entry per CDR3 protein. The sample contains under 150,000 distinct CDR3 sequences, 15% to 20% of which appear only once. The source of the sample is a study of human T cells and chemical hapten exposure. Germline loops: CDR1 SGHAT, CDR2 FQNNGV. CDR3 length: 16 residues. Losses at the gene ends were 1 base for V and 1 base for J; bases not matched to a gene: 0. Before extraction, the whole blood was not fractionated, and total RNA was taken from it. The TCR was taken from a human donor in good health. This chain links TRBV11-2 with TRBJ2-2, with TRBD2 matching over 10 bases. CDR3 DNA sequence: TGTGCCAGCAGCTTAGGGACTAGCGGGAACACCGGGGAGCTGTTTTTT. Translated, it gives CASSLGTSGNTGELFF.